The clone carrying this T cell receptor (beta chain) has just a few counts. Its antigen is as yet unknown. At one end, the junction sequence differs from germline, possibly due to a read error. PCR involved 60 Vbeta and 13 Jbeta primers. Sequencing used immunoSEQ multiplex PCR; TCRdb keeps in-frame clones, though not all of them. The sample records about 82,000 clones, 10% being singletons. This specimen comes from a study of cytomegalovirus exposure and HLA in healthy donors. Study details: In a previous analysis, 117 million unique TCR beta sequences were found from 150 million to 200 million T cells.

Points from the study as a whole: Roughly even sequencing depth across donors was the assumption behind the presence/absence analyses.

CDR3 length: 12 amino acids. Germline values: CDR1 SGHNT, CDR2 YYREEE (reference sequence). Material: PBMCs. This TCR was recovered from a man aged 60 to 75 in good health and CMV-seropositive. The V call is TRBV5-4, the J call TRBJ2-2; D is perhaps TRBD1 (6 bases). This chain's CDR3 is CASSGGPGEMFF. CDR3 sequence (DNA): TGTGCCAGCAGCGGGGGTCCAGGGGAGATGTTTTTT. Full variable domain (outside the CDR3, taken from reference TRBV5-4 and TRBJ2-2): ETGVTQSPTHLIKTRGQQVTLRCSSQSGHNTVSWYQQALGQGPQFIFQYYREEENGRGNFPPRFSGLQFPNYSSELNVNALELDDSALYLCASSGGPGEMFFGEGSRLTVL.